The 11 T cell receptor beta chains presented below share a single source sample, sequenced in a study of CD8+CD57+ T cells in acquired aplastic anemia. Using genomic DNA as the template, TCR beta VDJ and CDR3 profiling was carried out. MiXCR, run by TCRdb on the reads, gives a single entry per CDR3 protein. This table holds about 160,000 distinct CDR3 sequences, 71% found once. Only patients with CD8+CD57+ cell expansion on flow cytometry were chosen for sequencing. Sample: sorted CD4+, CD8+, or CD8+CD57+ T cells (not recorded which) from PBMCs. These receptors were collected from a human donor with aplastic anemia.

This clonotype was observed a few times. This chain links TRBV10-1 with TRBJ1-6; tentatively, D is TRBD1 (6 bases). Trimming removed 3 bases at V and 7 bases at J, with 10 bases between. In germline, CDR1 is WNHNN, CDR2 SYGVQD (reference sequence). There are 14 residues in the CDR3. The CDR3 region is CASSDARGNSPLHF. The CDR3 bases are TGCGCCAGCAGTGACGCCAGGGGAAATTCACCCCTCCACTTT.

The chain links TRBV9 to TRBJ1-2, with unresolved D. This CDR3 is built from 13 residues. The V gene's germline CDR1 is SGDLS and CDR2 YYNGEE. The V end was cut by 0 bases, the J end by 7 bases, with 10 bases between. CDR3 nucleotides: TGTGCCAGCAGCGTAGATGGTGAGGCTGGCTACACCTTC. Protein product: CASSVDGEAGYTF.

This clonotype showed up just a few times. The chain joins TRBV29-1 to TRBJ2-5, with D hard to call. The CDR3 spans 14 residues. Trimming removed 4 bases at V and 5 bases at J, with 17 bases between. The germline gives CDR1 SQVTM, CDR2 ANQGSEA. CDR3 in DNA: TGCAGCGTTGCGTCTAACGCCGGAGCTGAGACCCAGTACTTC. Amino acids: CSVASNAGAETQYF.

The rearrangement joins TRBV7-2 to TRBJ2-7; maybe TRBD2 (6 bases). From germline, CDR1 is SGHTA and CDR2 FQGNSA. V lost 8 bases, J lost 8 bases, and 25 bases lay in between. This CDR3 comprises 15 residues. The CDR3 coding sequence is TGTGCCAGCGCGTCAGGATACGGGAGCATAGAGAAGCAGTACTTC. This encodes CASASGYGSIEKQYF.

Here the CDR3 DNA reads TGCAGCGCAGGACAGGCCGCCCCAGATACGCAGTATTTT. Encoded protein: CSAGQAAPDTQYF. The chain links TRBV20-1 to TRBJ2-3; 7 bases are shared with TRBD1. Per the germline V gene, CDR1 is DFQATT and CDR2 is SNEGSKA (reference sequence). The CDR3 loop spans 13 amino acids.

This rearrangement joins TRBV7-2 to TRBJ2-3; 8 bases agree with TRBD2. Per germline, CDR1 SGHTA and CDR2 FQGNSA. The CDR3 is made up of 14 amino acids. V lost 3 bases to trimming and J lost 4 bases; unmatched junction nucleotides: 3. The CDR3, as DNA: TGTGCCAGCAGCTTTGGCGGGGGGCCAGATACGCAGTATTTT. Translated, it gives CASSFGGGPDTQYF.

This clonotype was counted a single time. V gene TRBV5-1 combines with J gene TRBJ2-3, with 7 bases fitting TRBD1. The junction had 4 bases not matched to a gene; V was cut back by 4 bases and J by 5 bases. The CDR3 covers 13 residues. Germline V gives CDR1 SGHRS, CDR2 YFSETQ. This CDR3 is CASSTGQQDTQYF. DNA of the CDR3: TGCGCCAGCAGCACGGGACAGCAAGATACGCAGTATTTT. Full variable domain (rest looked up from reference TRBV5-1 and TRBJ2-3): KAGVTQTPRYLIKTRGQQVTLSCSPISGHRSVSWYQQTPGQGLQFLFEYFSETQRNKGNFPGRFSGRQFSNSRSEMNVSTLELGDSALYLCASSTGQQDTQYFGPGTRLTVL.

This chain connects TRBV10-3 to TRBJ1-6, with D possibly being TRBD1 (5 bases). Between the trimmed V and J ends, which lost 0 bases and 7 bases, there was a span of 16 bases. Germline CDR1 ENHRY, CDR2 SYGVKD. This CDR3 is 17 amino acids long. The DNA of the CDR3 is TGTGCCATCAGTGAGTCCCACGGGCCGGGGGGGAATTCACCCCTCCACTTT. It specifies CAISESHGPGGNSPLHF.

In its sample, this clonotype was seen a few times. The rearrangement joins TRBV20-1 to TRBJ1-1, with 10 bases fitting TRBD1. The ends lost 8 bases at V and 3 bases at J; junction bases unmatched: 9. This CDR3 region has 14 residues. The germline gives CDR1 DFQATT, CDR2 SNEGSKA (reference sequence). CDR3 loop: CSSGDRGRDTEAFF. DNA for the CDR3: TGCAGTTCCGGGGACAGGGGAAGGGACACTGAAGCTTTCTTT.

V gene TRBV29-1 combines with J gene TRBJ1-2; D unclear. Per germline, CDR1 SQVTM and CDR2 ANQGSEA. The germline V and J ends were trimmed by 7 bases and 5 bases, with 11 bases remaining between them. There are 11 residues in the CDR3. The CDR3 bases are TGCAGCGACTGGACGGTATATGGCTACACCTTC. This encodes CSDWTVYGYTF.

This chain links TRBV9 with TRBJ2-3; 12 nucleotides align to TRBD2. V lost 4 bases and J lost 4; bases outside the gene matches: 10. Germline V gene data show CDR1 as SGDLS and CDR2 as YYNGEE. CDR3 length: 17 amino acids. For the CDR3, the DNA is TGTGCCAGCAGCTTAACTAGCGGGGGGTTTCGGGCAGATACGCAGTATTTT. This codes for CASSLTSGGFRADTQYF.